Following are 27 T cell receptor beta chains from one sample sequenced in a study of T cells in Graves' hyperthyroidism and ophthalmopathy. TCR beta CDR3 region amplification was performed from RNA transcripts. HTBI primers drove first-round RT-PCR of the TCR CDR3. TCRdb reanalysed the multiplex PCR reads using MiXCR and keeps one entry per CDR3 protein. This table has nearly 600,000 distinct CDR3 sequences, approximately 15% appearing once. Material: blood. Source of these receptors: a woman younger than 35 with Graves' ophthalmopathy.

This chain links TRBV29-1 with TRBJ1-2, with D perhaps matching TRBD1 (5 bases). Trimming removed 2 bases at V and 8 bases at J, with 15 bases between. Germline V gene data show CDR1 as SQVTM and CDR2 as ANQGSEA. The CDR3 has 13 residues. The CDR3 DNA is TGCAGCGTTGAAATGGTAGCGGGGCCCGGCTACACCTTC. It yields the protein CSVEMVAGPGYTF.

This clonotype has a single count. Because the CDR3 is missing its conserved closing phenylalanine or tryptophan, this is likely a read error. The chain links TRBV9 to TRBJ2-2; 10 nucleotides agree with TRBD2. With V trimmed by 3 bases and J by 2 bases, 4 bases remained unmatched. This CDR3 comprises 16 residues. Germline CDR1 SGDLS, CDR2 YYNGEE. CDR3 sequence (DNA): TGTGCCAGCAGCGCCCGGACTAGCGGAAACACCGGGGAGCTGTTTTCT. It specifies CASSARTSGNTGELFS.

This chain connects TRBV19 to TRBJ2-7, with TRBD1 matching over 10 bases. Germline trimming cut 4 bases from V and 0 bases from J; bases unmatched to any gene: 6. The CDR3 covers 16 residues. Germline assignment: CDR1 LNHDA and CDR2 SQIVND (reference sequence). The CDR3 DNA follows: TGTGCCAGTAGTACATGGGACAGGGGATTCTCCTACGAGCAGTACTTC. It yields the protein CASSTWDRGFSYEQYF.

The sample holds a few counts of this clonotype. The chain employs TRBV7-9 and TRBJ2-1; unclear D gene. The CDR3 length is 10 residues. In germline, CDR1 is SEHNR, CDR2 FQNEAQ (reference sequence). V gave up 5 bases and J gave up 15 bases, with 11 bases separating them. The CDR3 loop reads CASSPTDAFF. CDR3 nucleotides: TGTGCCAGCAGCCCCACCGATGCGTTCTTC.

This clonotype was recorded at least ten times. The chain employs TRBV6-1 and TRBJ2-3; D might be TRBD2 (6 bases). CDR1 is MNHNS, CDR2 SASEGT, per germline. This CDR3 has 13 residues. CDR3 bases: TGTGGGGCAGCGAGCGGGAGCACAGATACGCAGTATTTT. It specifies CGAASGSTDTQYF.

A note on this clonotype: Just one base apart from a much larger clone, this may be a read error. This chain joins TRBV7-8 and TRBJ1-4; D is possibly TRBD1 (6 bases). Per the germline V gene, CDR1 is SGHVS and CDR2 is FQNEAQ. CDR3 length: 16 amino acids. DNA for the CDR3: TGTGCCAGCAGCCCCGGACAGTTTGCAACTAATGAAAGACTGTTTTTT. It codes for CASSPGQFATNERLFF.

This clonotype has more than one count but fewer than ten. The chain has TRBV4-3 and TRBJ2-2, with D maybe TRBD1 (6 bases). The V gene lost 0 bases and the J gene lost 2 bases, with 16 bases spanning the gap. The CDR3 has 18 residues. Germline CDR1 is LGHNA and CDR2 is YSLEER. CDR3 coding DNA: TGCGCCAGCAGCCAAGATCGATCGGGGACATCCAACACCGGGGAGCTGTTTTTT. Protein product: CASSQDRSGTSNTGELFF.

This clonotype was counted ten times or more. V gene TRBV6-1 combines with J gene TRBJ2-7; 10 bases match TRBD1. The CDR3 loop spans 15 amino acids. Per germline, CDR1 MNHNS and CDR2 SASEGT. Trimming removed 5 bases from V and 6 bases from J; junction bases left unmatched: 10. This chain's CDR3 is CASSSPGQGRPEQYF. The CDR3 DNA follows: TGTGCCAGCAGTTCGCCGGGACAGGGGAGGCCCGAGCAGTACTTC.

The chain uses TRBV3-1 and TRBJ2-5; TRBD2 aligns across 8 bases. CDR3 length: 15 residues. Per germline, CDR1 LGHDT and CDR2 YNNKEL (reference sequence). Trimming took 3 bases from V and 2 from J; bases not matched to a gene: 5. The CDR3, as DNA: TGTGCCAGCAGCCAGAATCCTAGCGGGCAAGAGACCCAGTACTTC. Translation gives CASSQNPSGQETQYF.

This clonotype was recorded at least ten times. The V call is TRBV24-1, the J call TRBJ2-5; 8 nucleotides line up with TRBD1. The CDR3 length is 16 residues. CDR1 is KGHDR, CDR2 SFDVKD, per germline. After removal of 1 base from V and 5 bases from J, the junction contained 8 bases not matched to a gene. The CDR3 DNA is TGTGCCACCAGTGATTTTGCCCCAGGACAGGGTGAGACCCAGTACTTC. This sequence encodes CATSDFAPGQGETQYF.

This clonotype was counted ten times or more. CDR3 DNA sequence: TGTGCCTGGAGAGTCGGCGGTGGGGGGGAGACCCAGTACTTC. Amino acids: CAWRVGGGGETQYF. This chain joins TRBV30 and TRBJ2-5; D is perhaps TRBD2 (6 bases). The CDR3 runs 14 residues. V was trimmed by 3 bases and J by 5 bases, leaving 16 bases between them. From germline, CDR1 is GTSNPN and CDR2 SVGIG (reference sequence).

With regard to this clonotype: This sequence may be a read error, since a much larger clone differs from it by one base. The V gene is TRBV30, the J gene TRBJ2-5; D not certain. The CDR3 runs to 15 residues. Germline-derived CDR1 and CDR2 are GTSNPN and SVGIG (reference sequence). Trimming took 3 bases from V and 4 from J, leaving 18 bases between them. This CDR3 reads CAWRIVQPGVETQYF. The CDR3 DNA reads TGTGCCTGGAGAATCGTACAGCCTGGGGTAGAGACCCAGTACTTC. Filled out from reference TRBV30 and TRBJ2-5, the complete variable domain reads SQTIHQWPATLVQPVGSPLSLECTVEGTSNPNLYWYRQAAGRGLQLLFYSVGIGQISSEVPQNLSASRPQDRQFILSSKKLLLSDSGFYLCAWRIVQPGVETQYFGPGTRLLVL.

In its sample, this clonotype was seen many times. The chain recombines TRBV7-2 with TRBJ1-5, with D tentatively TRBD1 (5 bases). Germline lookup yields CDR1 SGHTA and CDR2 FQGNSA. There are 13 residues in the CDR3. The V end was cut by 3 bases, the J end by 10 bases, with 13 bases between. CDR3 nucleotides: TGTGCCAGCAGCTTGGGGGGGGGGGTTCCCCAGCATTTT. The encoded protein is CASSLGGGVPQHF.

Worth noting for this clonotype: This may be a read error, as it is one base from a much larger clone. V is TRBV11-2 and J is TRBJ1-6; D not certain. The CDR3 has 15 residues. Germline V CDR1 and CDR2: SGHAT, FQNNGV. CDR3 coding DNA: TGTGCCGGCAGCTTAATAGGGTCCTATAATTCACCCCTCCACTTT. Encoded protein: CAGSLIGSYNSPLHF. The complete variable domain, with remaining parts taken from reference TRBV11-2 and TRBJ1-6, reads EAGVAQSPRYKIIEKRQSVAFWCNPISGHATLYWYQQILGQGPKLLIQFQNNGVVDDSQLPKDRFSAERLKGVDSTLKIQPAKLEDSAVYLCAGSLIGSYNSPLHFGNGTRLTVT.

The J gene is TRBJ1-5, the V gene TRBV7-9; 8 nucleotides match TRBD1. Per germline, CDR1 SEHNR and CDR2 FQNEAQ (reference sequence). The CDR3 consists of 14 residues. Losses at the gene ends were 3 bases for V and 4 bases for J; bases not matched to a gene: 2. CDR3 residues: CASSFQGANQPQHF. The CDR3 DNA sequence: TGTGCCAGCAGCTTTCAGGGGGCGAATCAGCCCCAGCATTTT.

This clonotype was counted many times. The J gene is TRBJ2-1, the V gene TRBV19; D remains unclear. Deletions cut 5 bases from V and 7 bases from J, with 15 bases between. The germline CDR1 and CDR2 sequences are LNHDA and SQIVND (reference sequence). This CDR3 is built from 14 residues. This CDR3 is CASSVGPHGNEQFF. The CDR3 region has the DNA TGTGCCAGTAGTGTTGGACCGCATGGGAATGAGCAGTTCTTC.

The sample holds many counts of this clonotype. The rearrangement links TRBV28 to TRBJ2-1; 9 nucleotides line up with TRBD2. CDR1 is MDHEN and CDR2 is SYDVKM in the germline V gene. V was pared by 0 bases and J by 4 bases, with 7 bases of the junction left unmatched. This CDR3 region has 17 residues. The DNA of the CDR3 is TGTGCCAGCAGTTTATGGACGGGACTAGCCGTATACAATGAGCAGTTCTTC. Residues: CASSLWTGLAVYNEQFF.

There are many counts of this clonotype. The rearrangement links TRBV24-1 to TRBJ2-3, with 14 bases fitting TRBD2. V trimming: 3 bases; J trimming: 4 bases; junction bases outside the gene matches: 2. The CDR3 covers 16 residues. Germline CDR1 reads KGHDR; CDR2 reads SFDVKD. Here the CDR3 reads CATSDQGLAGADTQYF. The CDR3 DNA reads TGTGCCACCAGTGATCAGGGACTAGCGGGAGCAGATACGCAGTATTTT.

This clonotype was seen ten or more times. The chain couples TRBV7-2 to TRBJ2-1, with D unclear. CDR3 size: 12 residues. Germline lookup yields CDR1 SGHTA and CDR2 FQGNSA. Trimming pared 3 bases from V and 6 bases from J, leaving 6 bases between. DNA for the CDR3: TGTGCCAGCAGCTTCTTGGGCAATGAGCAGTTCTTC. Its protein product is CASSFLGNEQFF.

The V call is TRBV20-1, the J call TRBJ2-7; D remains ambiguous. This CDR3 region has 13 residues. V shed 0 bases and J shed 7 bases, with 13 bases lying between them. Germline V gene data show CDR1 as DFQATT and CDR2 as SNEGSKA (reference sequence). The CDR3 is CSARDGSRLEQYF. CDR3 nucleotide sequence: TGCAGTGCTAGAGACGGGTCGAGGTTGGAGCAGTACTTC.

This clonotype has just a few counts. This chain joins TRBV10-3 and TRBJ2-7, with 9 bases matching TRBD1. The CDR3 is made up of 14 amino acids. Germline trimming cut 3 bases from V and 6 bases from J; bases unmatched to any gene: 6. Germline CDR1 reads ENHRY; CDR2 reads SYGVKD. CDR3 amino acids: CAISDGTGLREQYF. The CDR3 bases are TGTGCCATCAGTGACGGGACAGGGTTGCGCGAGCAGTACTTC.

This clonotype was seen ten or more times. The CDR3 sequence is CAWTGNEQFF. The CDR3 nucleotides read TGTGCCTGGACGGGGAATGAGCAGTTCTTC. The V gene is TRBV30, the J gene TRBJ2-1; perhaps TRBD2 as D (5 bases). CDR1 and CDR2 from the germline V gene are GTSNPN and SVGIG (reference sequence). CDR3 length: 10 amino acids. With 4 bases removed from V and 7 bases from J, the gap between germline ends came to 5 bases.

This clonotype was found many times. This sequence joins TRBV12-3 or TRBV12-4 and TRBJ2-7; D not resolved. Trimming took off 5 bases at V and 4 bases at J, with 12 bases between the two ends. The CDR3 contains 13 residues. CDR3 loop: CASSPPTLYEQYF. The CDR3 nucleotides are TGTGCCAGCAGTCCTCCTACCCTTTACGAGCAGTACTTC.

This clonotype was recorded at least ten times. The CDR3 loop is CASSLGSVTYEQYF. The CDR3 region has the DNA TGTGCCAGCAGCTTAGGTTCGGTAACCTACGAGCAGTACTTC. This chain joins TRBV7-9 and TRBJ2-7; D call uncertain. The CDR3 extends over 14 amino acids. Trimming took 1 base from V and 2 from J, leaving 9 bases between them. CDR1 is SEHNR and CDR2 is FQNEAQ in the germline V gene (reference sequence).

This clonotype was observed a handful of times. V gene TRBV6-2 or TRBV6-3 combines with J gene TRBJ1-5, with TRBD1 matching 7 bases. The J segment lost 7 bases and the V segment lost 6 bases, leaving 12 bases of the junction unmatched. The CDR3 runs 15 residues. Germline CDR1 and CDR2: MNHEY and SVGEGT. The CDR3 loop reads CASSPHDRAGQPQHF. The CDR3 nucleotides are TGTGCCAGCAGCCCTCATGACAGGGCCGGGCAGCCCCAGCATTTT.

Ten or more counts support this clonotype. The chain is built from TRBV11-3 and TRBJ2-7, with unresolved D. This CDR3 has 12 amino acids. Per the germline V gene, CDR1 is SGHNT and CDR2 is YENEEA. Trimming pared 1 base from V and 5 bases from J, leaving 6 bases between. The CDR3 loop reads CASSLVGHEQYF. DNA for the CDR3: TGTGCCAGCAGCTTAGTCGGGCACGAGCAGTACTTC.

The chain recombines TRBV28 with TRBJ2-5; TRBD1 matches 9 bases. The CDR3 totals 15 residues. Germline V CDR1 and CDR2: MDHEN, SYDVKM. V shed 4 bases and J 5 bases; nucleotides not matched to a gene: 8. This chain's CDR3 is CASSYDRGARETQYF. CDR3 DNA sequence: TGTGCCAGCAGTTATGACAGGGGGGCGAGGGAGACCCAGTACTTC.